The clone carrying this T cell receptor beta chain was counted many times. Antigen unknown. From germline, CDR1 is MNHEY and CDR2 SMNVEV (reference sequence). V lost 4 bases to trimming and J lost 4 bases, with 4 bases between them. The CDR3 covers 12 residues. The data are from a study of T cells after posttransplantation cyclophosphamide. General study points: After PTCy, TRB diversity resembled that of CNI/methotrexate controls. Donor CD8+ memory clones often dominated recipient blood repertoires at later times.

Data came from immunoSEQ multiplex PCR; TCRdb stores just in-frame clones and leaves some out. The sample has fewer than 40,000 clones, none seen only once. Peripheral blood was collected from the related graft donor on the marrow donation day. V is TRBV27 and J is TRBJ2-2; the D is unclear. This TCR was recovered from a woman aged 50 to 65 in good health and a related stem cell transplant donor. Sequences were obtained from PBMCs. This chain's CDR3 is CASSSITGELFF. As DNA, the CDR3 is TGTGCCAGCAGTTCCATCACCGGGGAGCTGTTTTTT.